This T cell receptor (beta chain) is drawn from a study of cytotoxic CD8 clonotypes in ibrutinib-treated CLL. The table came from immunoSEQ multiplex PCR; TCRdb's copy has only in-frame clones and leaves some out. The sample consists of approximately 300,000 clones, more than 65% of them appearing once. Looked up from germline, CDR1 is LGHNA and CDR2 is YSLEER. Unmatched junction bases numbered 20, after V lost 4 bases and J lost 4 bases. This CDR3 comprises 20 residues. This TCR came from a human donor with chronic lymphocytic leukemia. The rearrangement uses TRBV4-3 and TRBJ2-1; 9 nucleotides agree with TRBD2. The sequences come from PBMCs, collected before ibrutinib treatment. Here the CDR3 reads CASSPKVAYPPSGTYNEQFF. The CDR3 DNA reads TGCGCCAGCAGCCCGAAAGTAGCATACCCCCCTAGCGGGACTTACAATGAGCAGTTCTTC.